This T cell receptor (beta chain) came from a study of blood T cell repertoires in COVID-19. Overall study context: PBMCs, B-cell-depleted T cells, or T cells were the source of the cDNA or gDNA that made up the material.

Here immunoSEQ multiplex PCR was the method, and the copy in TCRdb shows in-frame clones only, minus some. Of roughly 410,000 clones detected, more than 70% appear once; the ten largest clones hold about 2.3%. The sequenced sample was peripheral blood. This TCR derives from a woman aged 60-75 years with COVID-19, enrolled during active disease.

CDR3: CASSINQAGRPGQHF. As DNA, the CDR3 is TGTGCCAGTAGTATTAATCAGGCGGGAAGGCCCGGTCAGCATTTT. The J gene is TRBJ1-5, the V gene TRBV19; D is ambiguous. V was cut by 3 bases and J by 13 bases, with 22 bases left in between. Germline V gives CDR1 LNHDA, CDR2 SQIVND (reference sequence). This CDR3 spans 15 amino acids.